The clone carrying this T cell receptor (beta chain) came up once. What it binds is unknown. The record originates from a study of T cells in Graves' hyperthyroidism and ophthalmopathy. Study-wide points: Within blood appeared most thyroid clonotypes that had expanded above 0.001.

Researchers took RNA transcripts and amplified the TCR beta CDR3 regions from them. First-round RT-PCR targeting the TCR CDR3 was performed with the HTBI primer set. MiXCR was run by TCRdb on the multiplex PCR reads, yielding one entry per CDR3 protein. Counted here are over 200,000 distinct CDR3 sequences, just over 14% occurring once; the ten biggest clones make up approximately 12%. For the diagnoses, clinical symptoms, serum thyroxine and TRAb, thyroid ultrasound and orbital computed tomography were used. Germline V gene data show CDR1 as DFQATT and CDR2 as SNEGSKA (reference sequence). The CDR3 consists of 14 residues. V lost 5 bases to trimming and J lost 5 bases, with 17 bases between them.

The chain couples TRBV20-1 to TRBJ2-3, with D unclear. The clonotype comes from a woman in her thirties or forties with Graves' hyperthyroidism that later progressed to Graves' ophthalmopathy. The sequenced material came from blood. The CDR3 region has the DNA TGCAGTGCTCCCCTTTTAGGAGTCGTAGATACGCAGTATTTT. Its protein is CSAPLLGVVDTQYF.